What follows is one TCR beta chain and its context. Its target is not known. This specimen comes from a study of CD8+CD57+ T cells in acquired aplastic anemia. About the study: When averaged, DNA from sorted CD4+ and CD8+ cells came to around 3.1 ug.

V was pared by 1 base and J by 2 bases, with 5 bases of the junction left unmatched. This CDR3 is 15 amino acids long. The germline CDR1 and CDR2 sequences are MDHEN and SYDVKM. Genomic DNA acted as the template from which TCR beta VDJ combination and CDR3 sequence profiling were carried out. Using its own MiXCR run on the reads, TCRdb lists one record per CDR3 protein. The sample has 200,000 to 300,000 distinct CDR3 sequences, around half seen once; the top ten hold about 8.3%. Points from the study as a whole: The study identified roughly 29 CD8+ CDR3 sequences shared by patients and controls. Simpson's diversity of CD8+ cells was not significantly different in patients compared with controls.

All patients picked for sequencing had shown, by flow cytometry, an expansion of CD8+CD57+ cells. This sequence was found in a human donor with aplastic anemia. The chain combines TRBV28 with TRBJ2-7; the match to TRBD1 covers 7 bases. The source material was sorted CD4+, CD8+, or CD8+CD57+ T cells (not recorded which) from PBMCs. The CDR3 here is CASSLLQGSPYEQYF. The DNA of the CDR3 is TGTGCCAGCAGTTTATTACAGGGGTCGCCCTACGAGCAGTACTTC.